This TCR beta chain emerged from a study of blood T cell repertoires in COVID-19. At the level of the study: The study drew acute and convalescent COVID-19 samples from the United States, Italy and Spain.

Germline CDR1 LNHDA, CDR2 SQIVND (reference sequence). V lost 3 bases and J lost 4; bases outside the gene matches: 5. The CDR3 contains 14 residues. Sequenced by immunoSEQ multiplex PCR; TCRdb stores in-frame clones only, minus some. The sample includes about 160,000 clones, around 82% seen only once; the top ten take about 11%. The sequence came from a woman older than 75 with active or convalescent COVID-19. Sequencing was performed on peripheral blood. V and J are TRBV19 and TRBJ1-2, with 7 bases matching TRBD1. CDR3 sequence (DNA): TGTGCCAGTAGTATCAGAGGGGGCATCTATGGCTACACCTTC. Its protein is CASSIRGGIYGYTF.